The next 11 T cell receptor beta chains were all read from a single sample in a study of CXCR3 chemokines and chemotherapy response in bladder cancer. TCRdb passed the PCR reads through MiXCR, listing each CDR3 protein once. The sample contains about 3,500 distinct CDR3 sequences, roughly a quarter of which appear only once. Sampling was carried out from a patient whose treatment included neoadjuvant chemotherapy. The receptors were sampled from a human donor with bladder cancer that did not respond to neoadjuvant chemotherapy.

Sample share makes this clonotype large. The J gene is TRBJ1-5, the V gene TRBV6-1, with D unresolved. Between the trimmed V and J ends, which lost 2 bases and 6 bases, there was a span of 5 bases. Germline V CDR1 and CDR2: MNHNS, SASEGT. The CDR3 is 12 residues long. CDR3 bases: TGTGCCAGCAGTGAACCTGTTCAGCCCCAGCATTTT. Translating gives CASSEPVQPQHF.

Within the sample, this clonotype is medium-sized. The V and J genes are TRBV6-1 and TRBJ2-7, with D tentatively TRBD2 (5 bases). CDR1 MNHNS and CDR2 SASEGT come from the germline V gene. This CDR3 contains 15 residues. Trimming removed 2 bases from V and 4 bases from J, with 15 bases in between. Here the CDR3 DNA reads TGTGCCAGCAGTGAACAGCCTAGCCCCTTTTACGAGCAGTACTTC. Protein product: CASSEQPSPFYEQYF.

This clonotype came up many times. The chain is built from TRBV20-1 and TRBJ2-1; D might be TRBD1 (6 bases). The CDR3 loop spans 14 amino acids. The V gene's germline CDR1 is DFQATT and CDR2 SNEGSKA (reference sequence). V lost 2 bases and J lost 2, with 10 bases in between. The CDR3 sequence is CSARKQGTYNEQFF. The CDR3 coding sequence is TGCAGTGCTAGAAAGCAGGGGACCTACAATGAGCAGTTCTTC.

The chain employs TRBV6-6 and TRBJ2-3; TRBD2 matches at 8 bases. The J segment lost 6 bases and the V segment lost 6 bases, leaving 8 bases of the junction unmatched. The CDR3 spans 14 residues. From germline, CDR1 is MNHNY and CDR2 SVGAGI (reference sequence). The CDR3 region is CASSKPSGWDTQYF. The DNA for the CDR3 is TGTGCCAGCAGCAAACCTAGCGGGTGGGATACGCAGTATTTT.

In this sample, this clonotype turned up a few times. V is TRBV12-3 or TRBV12-4 and J is TRBJ1-5, with D tentatively TRBD1 (6 bases). The CDR3 is made up of 16 amino acids. Deletions cut 1 base from V and 5 bases from J, with 15 bases between. CDR3 nucleotide sequence: TGTGCCAGCAGTTTAGGGGCAGGGGTCGAATATCAGCCCCAGCATTTT. Translating it yields CASSLGAGVEYQPQHF.

By share, this clonotype ranks as medium-sized. This sequence joins TRBV5-4 and TRBJ2-3; TRBD1 matches at 10 bases. Per the germline V gene, CDR1 is SGHNT and CDR2 is YYREEE (reference sequence). This CDR3 contains 17 residues. After removal of 3 bases from V and 5 bases from J, the junction contained 12 bases not matched to a gene. The CDR3 spells CASSSDRDRGWVDTQYF. In DNA form, the CDR3 reads TGTGCCAGCAGCTCCGACCGGGACAGGGGTTGGGTAGATACGCAGTATTTT.

This clonotype counts as medium-sized. The chain couples TRBV19 to TRBJ1-5; the D gene is possibly TRBD1 (5 bases). CDR1 LNHDA and CDR2 SQIVND come from the germline V gene (reference sequence). The CDR3 is made up of 17 amino acids. Deletions cut 7 bases from V and 0 bases from J, with 19 bases between. The CDR3 DNA follows: TGTGCCAGTAACTCACGGCGATTAGGGGATAGCAATCAGCCCCAGCATTTT. This translates into CASNSRRLGDSNQPQHF.

This clonotype counts as medium-sized. The chain joins TRBV6-1 to TRBJ1-5; D is unresolved. Per germline, CDR1 MNHNS and CDR2 SASEGT. Trimming stripped 6 bases from V and 0 bases from J, with 18 bases between. The CDR3 totals 17 residues. This chain's CDR3 is CASRPPGAWHSNQPQHF. For the CDR3, the DNA is TGTGCCAGCAGGCCCCCGGGCGCCTGGCATAGCAATCAGCCCCAGCATTTT.

Note on this clonotype: It differs at one base from a far larger clone, so likely a read error. The chain carries TRBV7-9 and TRBJ2-1, with D perhaps matching TRBD1 (6 bases). Between the trimmed V and J ends, which lost 6 bases and 7 bases, there was a span of 13 bases. CDR1 and CDR2 (germline): SEHNR, FQNEAQ (reference sequence). This CDR3 comprises 13 residues. CDR3 nucleotides: TGTGCCAGCAGTAACAACAGGGCTAATGAGCAGTTCTTC. Its protein is CASSNNRANEQFF.

The chain uses TRBV19 and TRBJ1-2, with D possibly being TRBD1 (6 bases). V was pared by 4 bases and J by 4 bases, with 25 bases between. Looked up from germline, CDR1 is LNHDA and CDR2 is SQIVND (reference sequence). The CDR3 extends over 18 amino acids. The CDR3 spells CASSRGLAGGRRSYGYTF. Written as DNA, the CDR3 is TGTGCCAGTAGTAGAGGACTAGCGGGGGGGCGACGAAGCTATGGCTACACCTTC. Complete variable domain (other parts from reference TRBV19 and TRBJ1-2): DGGITQSPKYLFRKEGQNVTLSCEQNLNHDAMYWYRQDPGQGLRLIYYSQIVNDFQKGDIAEGYSVSREKKESFPLTVTSAQKNPTAFYLCASSRGLAGGRRSYGYTFGSGTRLTVV.

This clonotype was recorded at least ten times. V usage is TRBV20-1 and J usage is TRBJ2-7; TRBD1 matches 7 bases. Losses at the gene ends were 5 bases for V and 4 bases for J; bases not matched to a gene: 8. From germline, CDR1 is DFQATT and CDR2 SNEGSKA (reference sequence). The length of the CDR3 is 13 residues. The CDR3 bases are TGCAGTGCTGGACAGGCCTCTCCTTACGAGCAGTACTTC. Encoded protein: CSAGQASPYEQYF.